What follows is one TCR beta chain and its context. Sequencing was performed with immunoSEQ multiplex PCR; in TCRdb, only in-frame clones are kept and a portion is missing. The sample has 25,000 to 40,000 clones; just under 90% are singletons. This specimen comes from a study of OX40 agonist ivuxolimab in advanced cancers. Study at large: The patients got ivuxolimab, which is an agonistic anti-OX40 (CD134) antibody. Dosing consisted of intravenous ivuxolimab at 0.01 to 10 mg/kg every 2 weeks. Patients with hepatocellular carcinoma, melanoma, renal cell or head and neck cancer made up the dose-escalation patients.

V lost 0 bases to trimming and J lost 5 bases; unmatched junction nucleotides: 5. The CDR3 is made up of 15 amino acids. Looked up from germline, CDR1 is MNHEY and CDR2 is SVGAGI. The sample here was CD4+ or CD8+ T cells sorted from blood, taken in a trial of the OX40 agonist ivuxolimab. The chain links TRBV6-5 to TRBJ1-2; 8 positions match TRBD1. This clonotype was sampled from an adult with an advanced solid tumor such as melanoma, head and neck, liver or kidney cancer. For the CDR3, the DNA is TGTGCCAGCAGTTACTCTCGGGGGACAGGATATGGCTACACCTTC. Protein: CASSYSRGTGYGYTF.